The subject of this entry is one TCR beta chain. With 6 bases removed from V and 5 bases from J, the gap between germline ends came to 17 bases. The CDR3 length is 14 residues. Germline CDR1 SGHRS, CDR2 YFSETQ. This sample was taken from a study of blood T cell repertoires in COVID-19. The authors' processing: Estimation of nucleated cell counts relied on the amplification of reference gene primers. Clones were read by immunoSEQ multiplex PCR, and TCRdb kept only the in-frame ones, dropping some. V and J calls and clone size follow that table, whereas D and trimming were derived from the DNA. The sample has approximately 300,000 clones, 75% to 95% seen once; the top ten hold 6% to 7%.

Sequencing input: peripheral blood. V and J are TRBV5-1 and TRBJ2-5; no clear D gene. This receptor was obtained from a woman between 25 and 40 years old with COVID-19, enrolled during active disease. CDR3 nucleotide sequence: TGCGCCAGCAATTTTGATGGTAGCCTTGAGACCCAGTACTTC. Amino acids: CASNFDGSLETQYF.